This TCR beta chain is from a study of blood T cell repertoires in COVID-19. V lost 4 bases and J lost 6, with 6 bases in between. The CDR3 totals 12 residues. The germline V gene encodes CDR1 SNHLY and CDR2 FYNNEI. Data came from immunoSEQ multiplex PCR; TCRdb stores just in-frame clones and leaves some out. This sample yields approximately 250,000 clones, of which approximately 89% are seen a single time; under 2% belongs to the top ten. V gene TRBV2 combines with J gene TRBJ2-2; D gene ambiguous. The sample comprised peripheral blood. The clonotype comes from a woman aged 55-69 years who had recovered from COVID-19. The CDR3: CASSGLAGELFF. In DNA form, the CDR3 reads TGTGCCAGCAGTGGGCTTGCCGGGGAGCTGTTTTTT.